The 12 T cell receptor beta chains in this list originate from one sample, sequenced in a study of Ad26.COV2.S vaccination and SARS-CoV-2 variants (dated by TCRdb to 2020 to 2022). The treatment or condition label here, explained by the study, means: roughly 20 received Ad26.COV2.S at low or high dose, single or two shots; roughly 5 received placebo; per-sample allocation not given. For vaccine and placebo recipients, the sequenced repertoires came from samples collected on day 63 after the first injection. The library was generated by the immunoSEQ multiplex PCR assay. Sourced from immuneACCESS, this table was stored by TCRdb with only in-frame sequences that have V and J called. A share of the clones is absent; for the studies checked, an unresolved V gene accounts for under half, and the remainder has no known explanation. The sample table lists 300,000 to 400,000 clones, about 85% of them with a count of one. Of the sample, 3.3% falls within the top ten clones.

The material sequenced was peripheral blood, taken in a trial of Ad26.COV2.S vaccine versus placebo. Receptors originate from a person aged 18 to 59 who received the Ad26.COV2.S COVID-19 vaccine or a placebo.

The CDR3 region is CASSNSGGSVTQYF. CDR3 nucleotides: TGTGCCAGCAGCAATAGCGGGGGGTCGGTAACCCAGTACTTC. V is TRBV7-2 and J is TRBJ2-5, with 10 bases fitting TRBD2. CDR3 length: 14 residues. The V and J ends lost 5 bases and 8 bases, in that order; junction bases with no gene match: 8. The germline V gene has CDR1 SGHTA and CDR2 FQGNSA.

The chain recombines TRBV2 with TRBJ1-5; 10 bases map to TRBD1. CDR1 SNHLY and CDR2 FYNNEI come from the germline V gene. With V trimmed by 6 bases and J by 2 bases, 4 bases remained unmatched. The CDR3 loop spans 15 amino acids. This CDR3 is CASRTGTGGNQPQHF. CDR3 sequence (DNA): TGTGCCAGCAGGACTGGGACAGGGGGCAATCAGCCCCAGCATTTT.

The rearrangement joins TRBV7-9 to TRBJ2-7, with a tentative D call TRBD1 (6 bases). Deletions cut 5 bases from V and 0 bases from J, with 14 bases between. CDR3 length equals 15 residues. Germline CDR1 is SEHNR and CDR2 is FQNEAQ (reference sequence). The CDR3 reads CASSPRTEGSYEQYF. The CDR3 region has the DNA TGTGCCAGCAGCCCGAGGACAGAAGGCTCCTACGAGCAGTACTTC.

The rearrangement links TRBV7-9 to TRBJ2-1, with D uncertain. Between the trimmed V and J ends, which lost 4 bases and 9 bases, there was a span of 13 bases. This CDR3 is built from 13 residues. CDR1 is SEHNR, CDR2 FQNEAQ, per germline (reference sequence). CDR3 in amino acids: CASSSRLFPEQFF. CDR3 coding DNA: TGTGCCAGCAGCTCTCGACTCTTCCCTGAGCAGTTCTTC. The entire variable domain, with the rest obtained from reference TRBV7-9 and TRBJ2-1, is as follows: DTGVSQNPRHKITKRGQNVTFRCDPISEHNRLYWYRQTLGQGPEFLTYFQNEAQLEKSRLLSDRFSAERPKGSFSTLEIQRTEQGDSAMYLCASSSRLFPEQFFGPGTRLTVL.

The chain carries TRBV7-9 and TRBJ1-6; D ambiguous. The CDR3 runs to 11 residues. The V and J ends lost 5 bases and 7 bases respectively, with 3 bases between them. Germline V CDR1 and CDR2: SEHNR, FQNEAQ (reference sequence). CDR3 region: CASSQNSPLHF. The CDR3 coding sequence is TGTGCCAGCAGCCAGAATTCACCCCTCCACTTT.

The rearrangement uses TRBV27 and TRBJ2-1, with D possibly matching TRBD1 (5 bases). Germline CDR1 and CDR2: MNHEY and SMNVEV (reference sequence). The CDR3 runs 13 residues. V dropped 3 bases and J dropped 10 bases, with 13 bases sitting between them. The CDR3 DNA reads as TGTGCCAGCAGTTTGTTGGGGCTTCGGGAGCAGTTCTTC. This codes for CASSLLGLREQFF.

This clone is a singleton in its sample. The chain joins TRBV6-5 to TRBJ1-1; D perhaps matches TRBD1 (6 bases). CDR1 is MNHEY, CDR2 SVGAGI, per germline. Trimming left V 7 bases short and J 3 bases short, with 15 bases between. The CDR3 extends over 14 amino acids. CDR3 nucleotide sequence: TGTGCCAGCAATAACAGGGCGGGGGACACTGAAGCTTTCTTT. This encodes CASNNRAGDTEAFF.

The genes are TRBV9 and TRBJ2-5; TRBD2 matches 11 bases. J gave up 2 bases and V 4 bases, and 10 bases lay outside the gene matches. CDR3 size: 17 residues. Germline CDR1 and CDR2: SGDLS and YYNGEE. The CDR3 reads CASSMGLAEGRQETQYF. CDR3 sequence (DNA): TGTGCCAGCAGCATGGGACTAGCGGAGGGGCGGCAAGAGACCCAGTACTTC.

The V call is TRBV5-1, the J call TRBJ2-4; D tentatively reads TRBD1 or TRBD2 (6 bases each). The V end lost 3 bases, the J end lost 7 bases, and 14 bases lay between the germline ends. The CDR3 sequence is 14 residues long. The V gene's germline CDR1 is SGHRS and CDR2 YFSETQ. CDR3 coding DNA: TGCGCCAGCAGCTCGGAGGGGGGCTGGAACATTCAGTACTTC. Its protein is CASSSEGGWNIQYF.

This clone has more than one count but fewer than ten. The chain couples TRBV7-2 to TRBJ2-3; 8 bases match TRBD2. Germline V gene sequence: CDR1 SGHTA, CDR2 FQGNSA. The junction had 10 bases not matched to a gene; V was cut back by 5 bases and J by 6 bases. The length of the CDR3 is 15 residues. CDR3 in amino acids: CASSPDSGGRDTQYF. For the CDR3, the DNA is TGTGCCAGCAGCCCCGACAGCGGGGGTAGGGATACGCAGTATTTT. Using reference TRBV7-2 and TRBJ2-3 for the parts outside the CDR3, the full variable domain is GAGVSQSPSNKVTEKGKDVELRCDPISGHTALYWYRQSLGQGLEFLIYFQGNSAPDKSGLPSDRFSAERTGGSVSTLTIQRTQQEDSAVYLCASSPDSGGRDTQYFGPGTRLTVL.

The genes are TRBV3-1 (or the pseudogene TRBV3-2) and TRBJ2-7; a possible D gene is TRBD1 (6 bases). The CDR3 sequence is 14 residues long. From germline, CDR1 is LGHDT and CDR2 YNNKEL (reference sequence). V lost 4 bases to trimming and J lost 2 bases, with 12 bases between them. CDR3 in amino acids: CASSPRTEPYEQYF. CDR3 bases: TGTGCCAGCAGCCCCCGGACAGAACCCTACGAGCAGTACTTC.

The chain carries TRBV2 and TRBJ1-5; D perhaps matches TRBD1 (5 bases). This CDR3 is built from 15 residues. Germline CDR1 and CDR2: SNHLY and FYNNEI. The V gene lost 10 bases and the J gene lost 2 bases, with 18 bases spanning the gap. CDR3 in amino acids: CATRPGGGGNQPQHF. As DNA, the CDR3 is TGTGCCACCCGGCCGGGGGGTGGTGGCAATCAGCCCCAGCATTTT.